Listed below are T cell receptor beta chains from one sample, sequenced in a study of blood T cell repertoires in COVID-19. Profiling relied on immunoSEQ multiplex PCR, and the TCRdb table lists in-frame clones only, not all of them. The sample holds roughly 280,000 clones, 85% to 90% seen once. The source material was peripheral blood. The origin of the receptors is a woman in her fifties or sixties with COVID-19, enrolled during active disease. Both conserved end residues are part of each CDR3. D genes are given only for firm matches. Clone sizes are given selectively: once, few, many, or a class where the clone is expanded.

j_gene | d_gene | len | v_gene | abundance | CDR3nt | CDR3aa
TRBJ1-3 | . | 15 | TRBV6-2/TRBV6-3 | . | TGTGCCAGCAGCTTCCTCGGGTCCTCTGGAAACACCATATATTTT | CASSFLGSSGNTIYF
TRBJ2-4 | . | 12 | TRBV5-1 | . | TGCGCCAGCACCTCCGGGAAGGACATTCAGTACTTC | CASTSGKDIQYF
TRBJ2-3 | TRBD2 | 13 | TRBV6-4 | . | TGTGCCAGCAGTATCGGGGGGGCAGATACGCAGTATTTT | CASSIGGADTQYF
TRBJ2-1 | TRBD1 | 12 | TRBV5-5 | . | TGTGCCAGCAGCTTGGCCCGGACAGGGGAGTTCTTC | CASSLARTGEFF
TRBJ2-7 | TRBD1 | 16 | TRBV4-1 | . | TGCGCCAGCAGCCTCCGGGACACTGGACAGGGGCGCGAGCAGTACTTC | CASSLRDTGQGREQYF
TRBJ2-7 | . | 14 | TRBV14 | . | TGTGCCAGCAGCCGATTATCCGGGGTCTACGAGCAGTACTTC | CASSRLSGVYEQYF
TRBJ1-4 | . | 15 | TRBV6-5 | . | TGTGCCAGCAGTTACTCAGGGGCAGTAGGCGAAAAACTGTTTTTT | CASSYSGAVGEKLFF
TRBJ2-5 | . | 17 | TRBV10-3 | . | TGTGCCATCAGGGGAGACAGGGGCGGGGGTAGCCAAGAGACCCAGTACTTC | CAIRGDRGGGSQETQYF
TRBJ2-3 | . | 13 | TRBV29-1 | . | TGCAGCGTTGAGGGGCAGGGCACAGATACGCAGTATTTT | CSVEGQGTDTQYF
TRBJ2-5 | . | 16 | TRBV3-1/TRBV3-2 | . | TGTGCCAGCAGCGACATCTTATCGGGAAGTCAAGAGACCCAGTACTTC | CASSDILSGSQETQYF
TRBJ1-4 | TRBD1 | 16 | TRBV14 | . | TGTGCCAGCAGCCAAACAGGGGCTAGGGCTAATGAAAAACTGTTTTTT | CASSQTGARANEKLFF
TRBJ2-3 | . | 16 | TRBV14 | . | TGTGCCAGCAGCCAAGATTCAGCGGTTAGCACAGATACGCAGTATTTT | CASSQDSAVSTDTQYF
TRBJ2-3 | TRBD2 | 16 | TRBV3-1/TRBV3-2 | once | TGTGCCAGCAGCCAAGATCGGGGCGGGAGGGCCGACACGCAGTATTTT | CASSQDRGGRADTQYF
TRBJ1-2 | TRBD1 | 15 | TRBV30 | . | TGTGCCTGGAGTGTAAGAGGGACAGGGGACTATGGCTACACCTTC | CAWSVRGTGDYGYTF
TRBJ1-4 | TRBD1 | 14 | TRBV28 | . | TGTGCCAGCAAGCGTACAGGGGATAATGAAAAACTGTTTTTT | CASKRTGDNEKLFF
TRBJ1-6 | . | 16 | TRBV28 | . | TGTGCCAGCAGTTTCGGGGGGAGCTCCTATAATTCACCCCTCCACTTT | CASSFGGSSYNSPLHF
TRBJ1-2 | . | 15 | TRBV7-2 | . | TGTGCCAGCAGCTTAGTCGGGCAGGGTAACTATGGCTACACCTTC | CASSLVGQGNYGYTF
TRBJ1-3 | TRBD1 | 14 | TRBV10-3 | few | TGTGCCATCCGGGACGACAGGGCTGGAAACACCATATATTTT | CAIRDDRAGNTIYF
TRBJ1-2 | . | 14 | TRBV7-2 | . | TGTGCCAGCAGCTTAAGGACGGGGAACTATGGCTACACCTTC | CASSLRTGNYGYTF
TRBJ1-3 | . | 15 | TRBV6-5 | . | TGTGCCAGCAGTTACAGGGGGAGCTCTGGAAACACCATATATTTT | CASSYRGSSGNTIYF